This T cell receptor beta chain is from a study of T-cell reconstitution after alpha-beta-depleted transplantation in children. This clonotype was recorded a few times. The antigen is not known. Germline CDR1 and CDR2: MNHEY and SMNVEV (reference sequence). The V end lost 6 bases, the J end lost 1 base, and 16 bases lay between the germline ends. This CDR3 contains 15 residues. Findings and caveats of the study: At day 60, the high TCRbeta diversity found in some patients originated from recipient T cells and thymic progenitors that had survived. Alpha-beta T cells present about two months after transplant were reported to originate from several hundred expanded graft clones. One year post-transplant, T-cell counts and diversity were largely derived from T cells produced anew.

As it was prepared, the TCRbeta library received unique molecular identifiers. TCRdb used MiXCR to reprocess the PCR reads, holding one entry per CDR3 protein. This table has about 300,000 distinct CDR3 sequences, over 7% appearing once. The chain combines TRBV27 with TRBJ2-7, with D perhaps TRBD1 (5 bases). Material: peripheral blood, obtained 360 days after TCRalphabeta/CD19-depleted stem cell transplant. This receptor was obtained from a female patient aged 2-9 years who had a stem cell transplant for Fanconi anemia, so the T cells may come from the graft donor. The CDR3 bases are TGTGCCAGCAGGGCGACAGCGACGGTATCCTACGAGCAGTACTTC. This gives the protein CASRATATVSYEQYF.